The 32 T cell receptor beta chains below were found in one sample sequenced in a study of blood T cell repertoires in COVID-19. Produced via immunoSEQ multiplex PCR; TCRdb's table is partial and in-frame only. The top ten clones hold roughly 22% of a sample with 57,000 or so clones, 65% to 80% of them seen once. Sample: peripheral blood. All receptors derive from a woman over 75 with active or convalescent COVID-19.

This clone was seen only once. The sample holds other DNA sequences that translate to the same CDR3. The J gene is TRBJ1-5, the V gene TRBV6-1; TRBD1 matches at 9 bases. Germline V gene sequence: CDR1 MNHNS, CDR2 SASEGT. This CDR3 contains 15 residues. The V gene end was trimmed by 2 bases and the J gene end by 6 bases; junction bases not matched to a gene: 5. In nucleotides, the CDR3 is TGTGCCAGCAGTGAAATGACAGGGGGAGGTCAGCCCCAGCATTTT. It is translated as CASSEMTGGGQPQHF.

This clone was recorded a few times. V is TRBV4-1 and J is TRBJ2-7, with D tentatively TRBD1 (6 bases). The V gene's germline CDR1 is MGHRA and CDR2 YSYEKL. This CDR3 contains 14 residues. V shed 4 bases and J shed 0 bases, with 10 bases lying between them. CDR3 sequence (DNA): TGCGCCAGCAGCCCCAGGACAGACTCCTACGAGCAGTACTTC. Amino acids: CASSPRTDSYEQYF.

This clone was recorded once. The V and J genes are TRBV6-5 and TRBJ1-3; the match to TRBD1 covers 8 bases. V shed 6 bases, J shed 6 bases, and the junction held 4 bases outside the gene matches. The V gene's germline CDR1 is MNHEY and CDR2 SVGAGI. This CDR3 has 13 amino acids. The CDR3: CASSQGQANTIYF. The CDR3 DNA sequence: TGTGCCAGCAGCCAGGGACAGGCAAACACCATATATTTT.

V is TRBV3-1 (or the pseudogene TRBV3-2) and J is TRBJ1-1; TRBD1 matches 7 bases. The CDR3 totals 12 residues. Trimming took 6 bases from V and 7 from J; bases not matched to a gene: 5. Germline assignment: CDR1 LGHDT and CDR2 YNNKEL (reference sequence). CDR3: CASRQGENEAFF. CDR3 DNA sequence: TGTGCCAGCAGGCAGGGGGAAAATGAAGCTTTCTTT.

The V gene is TRBV28, the J gene TRBJ2-7; 8 bases map to TRBD2. J was trimmed by 2 bases and V by 2 bases; bases with no gene match: 2. The CDR3 is 14 residues long. Germline CDR1 reads MDHEN; CDR2 reads SYDVKM. Here the CDR3 reads CASSLPGGTYEQYF. DNA of the CDR3: TGTGCCAGCAGTTTACCGGGGGGGACCTACGAGCAGTACTTC.

The V gene is TRBV2, the J gene TRBJ2-5, with a weak D call TRBD1 (5 bases). Per germline, CDR1 SNHLY and CDR2 FYNNEI. V was trimmed by 7 bases and J by 3 bases, leaving 18 bases between them. The CDR3 totals 15 residues. The CDR3 bases are TGTGCCAGCACCCCTAATAGAGGCAGGGAAGAGACCCAGTACTTC. Amino acid sequence: CASTPNRGREETQYF.

V and J are TRBV7-9 and TRBJ1-4; a weak D match, TRBD1 (5 bases). The CDR3 loop spans 16 amino acids. Germline V gives CDR1 SEHNR, CDR2 FQNEAQ (reference sequence). V lost 4 bases to trimming and J lost 8 bases, with 20 bases between them. In DNA, the CDR3 is TGTGCCAGCAGCTCCTCTAACTCGGGGGAACGAGAAAAACTGTTTTTT. It codes for CASSSSNSGEREKLFF.

V usage is TRBV7-9 and J usage is TRBJ1-1; maybe TRBD1 (6 bases). The CDR3 spans 13 residues. The germline V gene encodes CDR1 SEHNR and CDR2 FQNEAQ (reference sequence). Trimming left V 5 bases short and J 5 bases short, with 12 bases between. This CDR3 reads CASSLQGDTEAFF. In DNA form, the CDR3 reads TGTGCCAGCAGCCTACAGGGTGATACTGAAGCTTTCTTT.

In its sample, this clone was seen once. The rearrangement links TRBV28 to TRBJ2-1; 12 bases align to TRBD1. CDR1 and CDR2 (germline): MDHEN, SYDVKM. There are 14 residues in the CDR3. V was pared by 7 bases and J by 10 bases, with 8 bases of the junction left unmatched. Here the CDR3 DNA reads TGTGCCAGCAACAAGGGGACAGGGGGCCGGGAGCAGTTCTTC. It translates to CASNKGTGGREQFF.

This clone was found once. J is TRBJ1-1 and V is TRBV18, with D unclear. Germline assignment: CDR1 KGHSH and CDR2 LQKENI. This CDR3 contains 12 residues. V dropped 2 bases and J dropped 6 bases, with 7 bases sitting between them. The CDR3 DNA reads as TGTGCCAGCTCACCAGGGAGCCCTGAAGCTTTCTTT. Protein product: CASSPGSPEAFF.

The chain joins TRBV7-9 to TRBJ1-1, with D perhaps matching TRBD1 (5 bases). V lost 5 bases and J 6 bases, leaving 22 bases between the germline ends. Germline V gene sequence: CDR1 SEHNR, CDR2 FQNEAQ (reference sequence). The CDR3 is made up of 16 amino acids. The CDR3 bases are TGTGCCAGCAGCCCTATGGGGGGTACTACGCTAGCTGAAGCTTTCTTT. Protein: CASSPMGGTTLAEAFF.

This clone was seen only once. The chain carries TRBV2 and TRBJ2-1; a possible D gene is TRBD2 (6 bases). Between the trimmed V and J ends, which lost 7 bases and 2 bases, there was a span of 15 bases. Germline assignment: CDR1 SNHLY and CDR2 FYNNEI. CDR3 length: 15 amino acids. Here the CDR3 DNA reads TGTGCCAGCAACGTCCTCGGAGGGGCCTACAATGAGCAGTTCTTC. This translates into CASNVLGGAYNEQFF.

The J gene is TRBJ2-1, the V gene TRBV5-1; 10 bases match TRBD2. V gave up 5 bases and J gave up 8 bases; unmatched junction bases: 10. This CDR3 contains 15 residues. Per the germline V gene, CDR1 is SGHRS and CDR2 is YFSETQ. DNA of the CDR3: TGCGCCAGCAGGGCCACAGCGGGGGGGCTATATGAGCAGTTCTTC. It yields the protein CASRATAGGLYEQFF.

This clone was found a few times. This chain uses TRBV29-1 with TRBJ1-1, with D possibly TRBD1 on 6 matching bases. The length of the CDR3 is 13 residues. V shed 3 bases and J shed 4 bases, with 12 bases lying between them. Germline V gene lookup returns CDR1 SQVTM and CDR2 ANQGSEA. The CDR3 region has the DNA TGCAGCGTTGACGAGGGAGGGGGCACTGAAGCTTTCTTT. This codes for CSVDEGGGTEAFF.

This clone was seen just once. V is TRBV20-1 and J is TRBJ1-3; D is unresolved. Trimming left V 6 bases short and J 3 bases short, with 6 bases between. CDR3 length: 11 amino acids. CDR1 DFQATT and CDR2 SNEGSKA come from the germline V gene (reference sequence). In DNA, the CDR3 is TGCAGTGCGGGAGGTGGAAACACCATATATTTT. This encodes CSAGGGNTIYF.

The chain is built from TRBV19 and TRBJ2-1; 7 bases agree with TRBD1. Germline CDR1 and CDR2: LNHDA and SQIVND (reference sequence). After removal of 3 bases from V and 4 bases from J, the junction contained 6 bases not matched to a gene. The CDR3 runs to 15 residues. Written as DNA, the CDR3 is TGTGCCAGTAGTATCTACAGGGGCAGTTACAATGAGCAGTTCTTC. Translated, it gives CASSIYRGSYNEQFF.

This chain connects TRBV20-1 to TRBJ1-4; TRBD1 is a possible D gene (6 bases). CDR1 is DFQATT, CDR2 SNEGSKA, per germline (reference sequence). V was shortened by 3 bases and J by 8 bases, with 16 bases between the two germline ends. This CDR3 region has 14 residues. CDR3 in amino acids: CSASLGGRGEKLFF. The DNA of the CDR3 is TGCAGTGCTAGTCTCGGGGGGCGCGGGGAAAAACTGTTTTTT.

The J gene is TRBJ1-2, the V gene TRBV29-1; D is unclear. Germline assignment: CDR1 SQVTM and CDR2 ANQGSEA. V was clipped by 4 bases and J by 2 bases, with 17 bases between them. CDR3 length equals 15 residues. CDR3 in amino acids: CSVAFTAQGNYGYTF. The CDR3 DNA is TGCAGCGTTGCGTTTACAGCCCAAGGAAACTATGGCTACACCTTC.

This clone appeared a few times. The J gene is TRBJ2-1, the V gene TRBV6-2 or TRBV6-3, with 7 bases matching TRBD2. Germline values: CDR1 MNHEY, CDR2 SVGEGT. V lost 5 bases and J lost 11; bases outside the gene matches: 9. The CDR3 runs to 13 residues. The CDR3 loop is CASSPQAGIKQFF. CDR3 DNA sequence: TGTGCCAGCAGTCCACAAGCGGGGATAAAGCAGTTCTTC.

The chain couples TRBV5-1 to TRBJ1-1; the D gene is possibly TRBD1 (5 bases). Trimming left V 0 bases short and J 5 bases short, with 17 bases between. This CDR3 is 16 amino acids long. The germline gives CDR1 SGHRS, CDR2 YFSETQ. The CDR3 DNA reads TGCGCCAGCAGCTTGGATGGGGGGTGGGAAGGAACTGAAGCTTTCTTT. It codes for CASSLDGGWEGTEAFF.

The rearrangement uses TRBV19 and TRBJ1-5, with 8 nucleotides matching TRBD1. The trim removed 7 bases at V and 4 bases at J, leaving 12 bases unmatched. This CDR3 is built from 16 residues. Germline V gene data show CDR1 as LNHDA and CDR2 as SQIVND (reference sequence). This CDR3 is CASTGGQASENQPQHF. CDR3 nucleotides: TGTGCCAGTACCGGGGGACAGGCGAGCGAAAATCAGCCCCAGCATTTT.

This chain connects TRBV5-6 to TRBJ1-1; TRBD1 agrees at 7 bases. The CDR3 consists of 14 residues. CDR1 is SGHDT and CDR2 is YYEEEE in the germline V gene. The junction had 6 bases not matched to a gene; V was cut back by 4 bases and J by 3 bases. The CDR3 DNA reads as TGTGCCAGCAGCCAGGGACAGCGAGACACTGAAGCTTTCTTT. Translating gives CASSQGQRDTEAFF.

The rearrangement links TRBV29-1 to TRBJ2-1; a possible D gene is TRBD1 (6 bases). The CDR3 consists of 14 residues. Germline V gene data show CDR1 as SQVTM and CDR2 as ANQGSEA. The V end was cut by 6 bases, the J end by 8 bases, with 20 bases between. The CDR3 reads CSVNRVWSSDEQFF. Here the CDR3 DNA reads TGCAGCGTCAACAGGGTTTGGAGTTCCGATGAGCAGTTCTTC.

This clone was counted a few times. This sequence joins TRBV5-6 and TRBJ2-7; 9 nucleotides align to TRBD1. The germline V gene encodes CDR1 SGHDT and CDR2 YYEEEE. The CDR3 spans 14 residues. V lost 3 bases and J lost 3; bases outside the gene matches: 4. CDR3 in amino acids: CASSSNRGRYEQYF. CDR3 nucleotides: TGTGCCAGCAGCTCGAACAGGGGGCGCTACGAGCAGTACTTC. Full variable domain (missing parts from reference TRBV5-6 and TRBJ2-7): DAGVTQSPTHLIKTRGQQVTLRCSPKSGHDTVSWYQQALGQGPQFIFQYYEEEERQRGNFPDRFSGHQFPNYSSELNVNALLLGDSALYLCASSSNRGRYEQYFGPGTRLTVT.

The chain is built from TRBV29-1 and TRBJ1-2; 8 bases are a match to TRBD1. After removal of 6 bases from V and 6 bases from J, the junction contained 3 bases not matched to a gene. This CDR3 contains 11 residues. Germline loops: CDR1 SQVTM, CDR2 ANQGSEA. For the CDR3, the DNA is TGCAGCGTCGGGACAGGCGATGGCTACACCTTC. It is translated as CSVGTGDGYTF.

For this clone: Other DNA sequences from this sample encode an identical CDR3 as well. The chain uses TRBV7-2 and TRBJ2-5, with 13 nucleotides matching TRBD2. The CDR3 covers 15 residues. Germline trimming cut 5 bases from V and 4 bases from J; bases unmatched to any gene: 4. Germline values: CDR1 SGHTA, CDR2 FQGNSA. CDR3: CASSLRTSGGETQYF. CDR3 sequence (DNA): TGTGCCAGCAGCCTACGGACTAGCGGGGGAGAGACCCAGTACTTC.

The V call is TRBV2, the J call TRBJ2-1; 12 positions agree with TRBD2. The V segment lost 6 bases and the J segment 7 bases; nucleotides outside the gene matches: 4. This CDR3 contains 14 residues. The germline V gene encodes CDR1 SNHLY and CDR2 FYNNEI. CDR3 DNA: TGTGCCAGCAGAATTGGACTAGCGGGGAATGAGCAGTTCTTC. As protein: CASRIGLAGNEQFF.

The chain recombines TRBV27 with TRBJ1-4; TRBD1 agrees at 9 bases. The CDR3 runs to 19 residues. V trimming: 5 bases; J trimming: 1 base; junction bases outside the gene matches: 14. Germline V CDR1 and CDR2: MNHEY, SMNVEV (reference sequence). CDR3 in amino acids: CASSRRTTGGGGTNEKLFF. The CDR3 nucleotides are TGTGCCAGCAGTCGCCGTACCACAGGGGGCGGCGGAACTAATGAAAAACTGTTTTTT.

J is TRBJ1-3 and V is TRBV6-5; 8 nucleotides align to TRBD1. Per germline, CDR1 MNHEY and CDR2 SVGAGI. The CDR3 length is 15 residues. V lost 5 bases to trimming and J lost 0 bases; unmatched junction nucleotides: 3. CDR3 protein: CASSRTGSSGNTIYF. The DNA for the CDR3 is TGTGCCAGCAGTAGGACAGGGAGCTCTGGAAACACCATATATTTT.

The chain uses TRBV6-5 and TRBJ1-3; TRBD1 matches at 8 bases. CDR3 size: 15 residues. Per germline, CDR1 MNHEY and CDR2 SVGAGI. J gave up 3 bases and V 0 bases, and 1 base lay outside the gene matches. This CDR3 reads CASSYSGQGGNTIYF. For the CDR3, the DNA is TGTGCCAGCAGTTACTCAGGACAGGGTGGAAACACCATATATTTT.

The chain couples TRBV20-1 to TRBJ2-4; TRBD2 might be the D (5 bases). Germline lookup yields CDR1 DFQATT and CDR2 SNEGSKA (reference sequence). Trimming removed 4 bases from V and 10 bases from J, with 11 bases in between. The CDR3 runs 11 residues. Here the CDR3 reads CSATGEGIQYF. CDR3 coding DNA: TGCAGTGCTACCGGGGAAGGAATTCAGTACTTC.

The chain combines TRBV6-1 with TRBJ1-6; a possible D gene is TRBD1 (6 bases). The CDR3 covers 18 residues. V shed 4 bases and J shed 3 bases, with 19 bases lying between them. Germline V CDR1 and CDR2: MNHNS, SASEGT. CDR3 nucleotide sequence: TGTGCCAGCAGTGGCCTGAGGGCAGGGGCTTACTATAATTCACCCCTCCACTTT. Translation: CASSGLRAGAYYNSPLHF.